This T cell receptor (beta chain) was documented in a study of response to subunit inactivated influenza vaccine. This clonotype showed up just a few times. The antigen is not known. This CDR3 is built from 15 residues. V dropped 5 bases and J dropped 9 bases, with 17 bases sitting between them. Study-wide results and limits: Each seasonal influenza vaccination, the authors suggested, recruits few new T cells.

Using its own MiXCR run on the RT-PCR reads, TCRdb lists one record per CDR3 protein. The sample lists about 700,000 distinct CDR3 sequences, around 13% occurring once. The sequencing used PBMCs from blood, collected 14 to 15 days before vaccination. This clonotype was obtained from a man between 45 and 60 years old who received an inactivated influenza vaccine. This chain links TRBV12-3 or TRBV12-4 with TRBJ1-6, with D maybe TRBD1 (5 bases). The CDR3 DNA sequence: TGTGCCAGCAGTCCTGCGGAAGGTAGGGGTTCACCCCTCCACTTT. Residues: CASSPAEGRGSPLHF.